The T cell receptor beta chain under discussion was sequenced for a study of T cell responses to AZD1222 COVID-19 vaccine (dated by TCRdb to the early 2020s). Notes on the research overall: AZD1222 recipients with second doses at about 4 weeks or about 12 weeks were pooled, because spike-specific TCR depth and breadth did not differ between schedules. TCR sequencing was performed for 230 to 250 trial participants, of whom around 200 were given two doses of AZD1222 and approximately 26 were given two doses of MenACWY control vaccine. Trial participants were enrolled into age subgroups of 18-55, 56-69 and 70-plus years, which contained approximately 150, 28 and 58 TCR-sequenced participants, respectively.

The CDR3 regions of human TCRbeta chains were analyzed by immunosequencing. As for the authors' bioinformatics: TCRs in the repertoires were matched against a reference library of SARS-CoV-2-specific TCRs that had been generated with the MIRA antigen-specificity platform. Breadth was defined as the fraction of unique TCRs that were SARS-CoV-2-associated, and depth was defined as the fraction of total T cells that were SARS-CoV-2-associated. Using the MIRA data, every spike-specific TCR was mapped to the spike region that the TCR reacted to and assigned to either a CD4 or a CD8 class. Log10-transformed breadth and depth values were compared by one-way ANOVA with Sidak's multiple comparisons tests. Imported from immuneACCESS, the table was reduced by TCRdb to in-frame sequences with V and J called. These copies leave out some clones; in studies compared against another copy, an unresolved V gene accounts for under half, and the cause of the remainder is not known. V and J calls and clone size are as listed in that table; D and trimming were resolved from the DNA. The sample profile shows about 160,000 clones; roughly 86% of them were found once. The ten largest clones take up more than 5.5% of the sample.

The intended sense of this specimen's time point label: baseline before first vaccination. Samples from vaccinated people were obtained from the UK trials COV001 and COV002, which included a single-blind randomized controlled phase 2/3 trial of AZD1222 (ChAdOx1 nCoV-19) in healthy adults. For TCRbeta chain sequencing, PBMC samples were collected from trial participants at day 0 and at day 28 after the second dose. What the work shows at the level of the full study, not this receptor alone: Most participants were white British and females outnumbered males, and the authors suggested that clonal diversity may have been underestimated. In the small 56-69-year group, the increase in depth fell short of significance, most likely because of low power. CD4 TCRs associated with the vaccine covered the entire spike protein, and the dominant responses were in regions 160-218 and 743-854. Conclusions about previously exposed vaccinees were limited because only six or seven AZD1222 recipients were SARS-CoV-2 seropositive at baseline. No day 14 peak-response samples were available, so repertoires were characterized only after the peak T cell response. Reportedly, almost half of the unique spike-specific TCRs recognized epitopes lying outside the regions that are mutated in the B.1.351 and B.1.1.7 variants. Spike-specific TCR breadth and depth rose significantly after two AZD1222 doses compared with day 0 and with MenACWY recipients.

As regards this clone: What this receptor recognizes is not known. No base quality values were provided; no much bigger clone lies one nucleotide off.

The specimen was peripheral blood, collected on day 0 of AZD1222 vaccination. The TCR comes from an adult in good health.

The bases read TGTGCCAGCAGCTTAGGTGTCGGGCAGTATAATGAAAAACTGTTTTTT. Its amino acids are CASSLGVGQYNEKLFF. The rearranged chain carries TRBV7-9 and TRBJ1-4; the D gene identity is not certain. Trimming at the junction amounts to 1 base on V and 4 bases on J, and the germline ends lie 13 bases apart. The CDR3 covers 16 residues, taking in both the cysteine and the phenylalanine. Only the CDR3 DNA stays, 48 bases, in frame from base 1. Per the germline V gene (reference sequence), SEHNR is the CDR1 and FQNEAQ is the CDR2.